Here is one TCR beta chain with its context. Antigen specificity is unknown. These data originate in a study of cytomegalovirus exposure and HLA in healthy donors. In the PCR, 60 Vbeta and 13 Jbeta primers were used. The data were produced by immunoSEQ multiplex PCR, yet TCRdb's version contains in-frame clones alone and is incomplete. Of over 130,000 clones listed, over 65% were seen once; the top ten hold 1.5% to 2%. Study outcomes and limitations: One variant, a missense change in DCLRE1C, was linked in a later analysis to TCR beta V- and J-gene trimming. The study labeled 164 TCR beta chains cytomegalovirus-associated. Upon later analysis, TCR association rates were observed to vary by HLA locus, being highest for DRB1 and lowest for HLA-C.

V was cut by 2 bases and J by 4 bases, with 11 bases left in between. Germline V gives CDR1 SGHVS, CDR2 FQNEAQ. This CDR3 has 14 amino acids. The chain carries TRBV7-8 and TRBJ2-5; D might be TRBD1 (5 bases). The sequenced material came from PBMCs. The TCR sequence derives from a woman aged 25 to 39 in good health and CMV-seronegative. The CDR3 loop reads CASSLRGLPETQYF. The CDR3 region has the DNA TGTGCCAGCAGCTTAAGGGGCTTGCCAGAGACCCAGTACTTC. Full variable domain (missing parts from reference TRBV7-8 and TRBJ2-5): GAGVSQSPRYKVAKRGQDVALRCDPISGHVSLFWYQQALGQGPEFLTYFQNEAQLDKSGLPSDRFFAERPEGSVSTLKIQRTQQEDSAVYLCASSLRGLPETQYFGPGTRLLVL.